The TCR beta chain described here comes from a study of cytomegalovirus exposure and HLA in healthy donors. With regard to this clone: Its target is unknown.

Overall study findings and caveats: Earlier analysis yielded a pattern in which most TCR beta V segments were productive about 90% or about 30% of the time. Cytomegalovirus association was listed for 170 or so TCR beta chains.

Researchers ran the PCR with 60 Vbeta and 13 Jbeta primers. As handled by the study authors: In a later analysis, about 9.9 million of some 80 million unique beta chains occurred in at least two donors. The method was immunoSEQ multiplex PCR; TCRdb's version includes in-frame clones alone and lacks a portion of them. V and J calls and clone size are as listed in that table; D and trimming were resolved from the DNA. The listing records 140,000 or so clones. With 0 bases removed from V and 4 bases from J, the gap between germline ends came to 12 bases. The CDR3 has 15 amino acids. Germline V CDR1 and CDR2: SEHNR, FQNEAQ (reference sequence).

The clonotype comes from a male donor in good health and CMV-seronegative. The sample consisted of PBMCs. This rearrangement joins TRBV7-9 to TRBJ1-1; tentative D call: TRBD1 (5 bases). As DNA, the CDR3 is TGTGCCAGCAGCTTAGCCCAGGGAAGGGTCACTGAAGCTTTCTTT. Translating gives CASSLAQGRVTEAFF.